This T cell receptor beta chain was profiled in a study of T cell responses to AZD1222 COVID-19 vaccine. Study results and limitations: It should be noted that donors were predominantly white British and more often female, and clonal diversity was possibly underestimated. Seropositive AZD1222 recipients at baseline numbered only five to seven. Targeting of unmutated variant regions was reportedly seen in nearly half of spike-specific TCRs.

The V end was cut by 3 bases, the J end by 5 bases, with 5 bases between. There are 11 residues in the CDR3. Germline assignment: CDR1 MGHDK and CDR2 SYGVNS. Regarding this clone: What it recognizes is unknown.

Using immunoSEQ multiplex PCR, the repertoire was profiled, and TCRdb retains in-frame clones only, with some absent. The data show 200,000 or so clones, 80% to 90% seen once. The material sequenced was peripheral blood, taken on day 0 of MenACWY control vaccination. The chain combines TRBV25-1 with TRBJ2-7; D uncertain. The TCR originated in an adult in good health. The chain's CDR3 is CASSDFDEQYF. CDR3 in DNA: TGTGCCAGCAGTGACTTTGACGAGCAGTACTTC.